The entry that follows covers one T cell receptor (beta chain) sequence. The antigen is unknown. Arm-PCR of CDR3 regions and iRepertoire HTBI primers were the basis on which TCR beta libraries were built. TCRdb reprocessed the multiplex PCR reads with MiXCR, giving one entry per CDR3 protein. The sample gives hundreds of thousands of distinct CDR3 sequences, less than 25% of which show up once; less than 25% is in the top ten. Time point meaning: persistent/refractory GD, antithyroid drugs over 5 years with positive TRAb. Preparation of the TCR library used RNA extracted from PBMCs. The CDR3 runs 14 residues. Trimming cost V 8 bases and J 7 bases, with 20 bases left between them. Germline V gives CDR1 DFQATT, CDR2 SNEGSKA (reference sequence). This specimen comes from a study of regulatory T cells in long-lasting Graves disease. About the research overall: More than 5 years of antithyroid drugs with positive TSH receptor antibodies defined persistent Graves' disease.

Whole-study findings and limits: Persistent Graves' patients showed less TCR diversity than newly diagnosed patients showed. Persistent disease exhibited a predilection for TRBV28, TRBJ1-2 and TRBJ2-5.

The chain carries TRBV20-1 and TRBJ2-2, with a tentative D call TRBD2 (6 bases). Material: peripheral blood mononuclear cells (PBMCs), obtained when the disease was refractory, from a patient treated with antithyroid drugs. This TCR came from a female donor with Graves disease. This CDR3 reads CSSWGDATGGELFF. Written as DNA, the CDR3 is TGCAGTTCCTGGGGGGACGCTACCGGCGGGGAGCTGTTTTTT.